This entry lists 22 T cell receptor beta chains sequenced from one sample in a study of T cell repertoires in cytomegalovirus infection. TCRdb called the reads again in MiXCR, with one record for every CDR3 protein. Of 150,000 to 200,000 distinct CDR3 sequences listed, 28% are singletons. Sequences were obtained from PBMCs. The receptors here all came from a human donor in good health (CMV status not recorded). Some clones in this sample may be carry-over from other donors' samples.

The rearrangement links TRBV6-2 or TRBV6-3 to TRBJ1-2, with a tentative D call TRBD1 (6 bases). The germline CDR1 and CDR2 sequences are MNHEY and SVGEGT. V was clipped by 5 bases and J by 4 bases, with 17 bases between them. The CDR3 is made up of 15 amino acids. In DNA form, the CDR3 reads TGTGCCAGCAGTGTTCCGGGACACCCTGGCTATGGCTACACCTTC. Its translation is CASSVPGHPGYGYTF.

CDR3: CASSQGQGNEETQYF. The CDR3 DNA follows: TGTGCCAGCAGCCAGGGACAGGGAAACGAAGAGACCCAGTACTTC. This chain uses TRBV14 with TRBJ2-5; 9 bases align to TRBD1. Trimming took 3 bases from V and 3 from J; bases not matched to a gene: 5. The germline V gene encodes CDR1 SGHDN and CDR2 FVKESK. This CDR3 contains 15 residues.

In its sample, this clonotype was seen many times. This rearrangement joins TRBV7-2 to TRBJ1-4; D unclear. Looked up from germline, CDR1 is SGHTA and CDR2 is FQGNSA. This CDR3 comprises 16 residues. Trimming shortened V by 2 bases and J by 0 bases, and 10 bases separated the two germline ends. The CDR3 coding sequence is TGTGCCAGCAGCTTATCCTTGAGGGCAACTAATGAAAAACTGTTTTTT. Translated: CASSLSLRATNEKLFF.

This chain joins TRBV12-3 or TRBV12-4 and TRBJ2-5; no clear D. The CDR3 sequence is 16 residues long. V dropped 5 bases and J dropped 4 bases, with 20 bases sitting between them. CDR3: CASSALAGWAAETQYF. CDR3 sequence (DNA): TGTGCCAGCAGTGCACTGGCTGGGTGGGCGGCAGAGACCCAGTACTTC.

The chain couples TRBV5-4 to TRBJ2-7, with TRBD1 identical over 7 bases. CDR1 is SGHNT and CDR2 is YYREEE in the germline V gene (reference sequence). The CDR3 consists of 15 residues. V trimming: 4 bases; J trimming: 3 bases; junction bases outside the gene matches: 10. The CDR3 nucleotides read TGTGCCAGCAGCCCGAAGGGGACAGCTAACTACGAGCAGTACTTC. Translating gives CASSPKGTANYEQYF.

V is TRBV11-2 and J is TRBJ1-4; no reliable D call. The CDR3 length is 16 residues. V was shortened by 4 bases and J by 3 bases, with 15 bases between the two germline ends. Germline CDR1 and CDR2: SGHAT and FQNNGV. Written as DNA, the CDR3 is TGTGCCAGCAGCTCCGACCCGAGGGCGGCTAATGAAAAACTGTTTTTT. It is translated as CASSSDPRAANEKLFF.

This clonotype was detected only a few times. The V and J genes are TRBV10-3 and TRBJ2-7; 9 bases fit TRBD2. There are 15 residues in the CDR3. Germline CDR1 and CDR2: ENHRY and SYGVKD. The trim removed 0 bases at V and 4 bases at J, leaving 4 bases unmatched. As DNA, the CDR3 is TGTGCCATCAGTGAGTCGGCGGGGGGGGCTTACGAGCAGTACTTC. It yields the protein CAISESAGGAYEQYF.

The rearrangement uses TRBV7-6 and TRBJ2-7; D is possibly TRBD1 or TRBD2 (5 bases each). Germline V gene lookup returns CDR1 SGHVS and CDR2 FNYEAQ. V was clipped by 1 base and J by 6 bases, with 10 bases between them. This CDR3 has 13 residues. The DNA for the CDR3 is TGTGCCAGCAGCTTAGGGCCAGGGAGCGAGCAGTACTTC. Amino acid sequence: CASSLGPGSEQYF.

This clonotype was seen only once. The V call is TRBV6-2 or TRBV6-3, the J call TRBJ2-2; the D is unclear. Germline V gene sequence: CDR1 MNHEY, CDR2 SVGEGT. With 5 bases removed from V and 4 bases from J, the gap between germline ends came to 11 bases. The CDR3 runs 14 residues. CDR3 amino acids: CASSRDGSTGELFF. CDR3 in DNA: TGTGCCAGCAGTCGCGACGGAAGCACCGGGGAGCTGTTTTTT.

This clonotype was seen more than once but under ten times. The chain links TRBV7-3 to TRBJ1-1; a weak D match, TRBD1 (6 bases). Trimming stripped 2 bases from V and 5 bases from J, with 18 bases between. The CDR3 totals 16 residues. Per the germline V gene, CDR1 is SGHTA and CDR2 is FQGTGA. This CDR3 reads CASSLVGQGSGTEAFF. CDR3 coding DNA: TGTGCCAGCAGCTTAGTAGGCCAGGGGAGTGGGACTGAAGCTTTCTTT.

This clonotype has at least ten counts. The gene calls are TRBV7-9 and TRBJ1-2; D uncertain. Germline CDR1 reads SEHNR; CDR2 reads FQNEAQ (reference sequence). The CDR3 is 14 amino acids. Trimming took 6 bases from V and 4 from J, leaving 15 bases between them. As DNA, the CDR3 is TGTGCCAGCAGGCCCGCCGGGCAGGCCTATGGCTACACCTTC. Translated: CASRPAGQAYGYTF.

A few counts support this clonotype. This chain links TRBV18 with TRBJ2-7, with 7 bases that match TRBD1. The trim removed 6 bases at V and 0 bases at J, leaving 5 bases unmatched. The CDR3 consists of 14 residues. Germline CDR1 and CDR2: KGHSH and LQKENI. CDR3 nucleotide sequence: TGTGCCAGCTCCCCCGACAGGGACTCCTACGAGCAGTACTTC. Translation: CASSPDRDSYEQYF. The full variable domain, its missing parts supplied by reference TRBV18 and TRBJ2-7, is NAGVMQNPRHLVRRRGQEARLRCSPMKGHSHVYWYRQLPEEGLKFMVYLQKENIIDESGMPKERFSAEFPKEGPSILRIQQVVRGDSAAYFCASSPDRDSYEQYFGPGTRLTVT.

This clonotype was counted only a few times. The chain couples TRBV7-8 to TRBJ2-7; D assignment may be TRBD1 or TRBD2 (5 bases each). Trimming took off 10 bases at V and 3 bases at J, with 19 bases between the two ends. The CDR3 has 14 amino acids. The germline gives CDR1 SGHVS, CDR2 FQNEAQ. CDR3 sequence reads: CAITDPGTNYEQYF. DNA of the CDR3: TGTGCCATCACGGACCCGGGGACCAACTACGAGCAGTACTTC.

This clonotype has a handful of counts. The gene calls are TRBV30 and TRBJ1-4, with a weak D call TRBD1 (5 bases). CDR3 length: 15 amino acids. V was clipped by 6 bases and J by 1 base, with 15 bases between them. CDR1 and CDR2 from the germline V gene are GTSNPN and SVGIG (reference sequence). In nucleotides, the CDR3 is TGTGCCTGTAGGGACTCCCGTCAAACTAATGAAAAACTGTTTTTT. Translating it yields CACRDSRQTNEKLFF.

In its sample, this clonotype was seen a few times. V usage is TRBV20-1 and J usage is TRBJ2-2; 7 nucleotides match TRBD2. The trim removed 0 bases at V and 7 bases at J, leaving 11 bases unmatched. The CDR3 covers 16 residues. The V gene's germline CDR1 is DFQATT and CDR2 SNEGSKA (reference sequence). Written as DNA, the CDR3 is TGCAGTGCTAGAGATCGAAAACTAGCGTTGGACGGGGAGCTGTTTTTT. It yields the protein CSARDRKLALDGELFF.

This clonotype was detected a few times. CDR3 protein: CASSSLRGTSSYEQYF. The CDR3 nucleotides read TGTGCCAGCAGCTCGCTTAGGGGGACAAGCTCCTACGAGCAGTACTTC. V gene TRBV7-6 combines with J gene TRBJ2-7; D is possibly TRBD1 (6 bases). The V end lost 4 bases, the J end lost 0 bases, and 16 bases lay between the germline ends. Germline values: CDR1 SGHVS, CDR2 FNYEAQ. The CDR3 covers 16 residues.

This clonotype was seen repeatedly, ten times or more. The CDR3 here is CASSPEWGRVDEQYF. The CDR3 DNA sequence: TGTGCCAGCAGCCCCGAATGGGGGCGCGTTGACGAGCAGTACTTC. The chain employs TRBV7-2 and TRBJ2-7; TRBD1 might be the D (6 bases). CDR3 size: 15 residues. V lost 5 bases and J lost 5, with 19 bases in between. The germline V gene has CDR1 SGHTA and CDR2 FQGNSA. The variable domain in full, completed from reference TRBV7-2 and TRBJ2-7, reads GAGVSQSPSNKVTEKGKDVELRCDPISGHTALYWYRQSLGQGLEFLIYFQGNSAPDKSGLPSDRFSAERTGGSVSTLTIQRTQQEDSAVYLCASSPEWGRVDEQYFGPGTRLTVT.

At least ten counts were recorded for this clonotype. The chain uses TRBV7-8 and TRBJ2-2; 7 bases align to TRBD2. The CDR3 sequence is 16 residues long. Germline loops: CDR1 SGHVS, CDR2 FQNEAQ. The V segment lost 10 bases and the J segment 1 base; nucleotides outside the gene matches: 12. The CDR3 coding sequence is TGTGCCACCGTCCTTCGACTAGCCGGGAACACCGGGGAGCTGTTTTTT. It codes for CATVLRLAGNTGELFF.

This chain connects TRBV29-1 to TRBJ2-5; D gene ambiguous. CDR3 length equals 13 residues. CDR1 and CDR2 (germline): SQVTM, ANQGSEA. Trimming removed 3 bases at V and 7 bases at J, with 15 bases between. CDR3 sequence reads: CSVDVRVRGTQYF. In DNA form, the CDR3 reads TGCAGCGTTGACGTTCGGGTCCGTGGGACCCAGTACTTC. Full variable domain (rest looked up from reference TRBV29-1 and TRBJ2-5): SAVISQKPSRDICQRGTSLTIQCQVDSQVTMMFWYRQQPGQSLTLIATANQGSEATYESGFVIDKFPISRPNLTFSTLTVSNMSPEDSSIYLCSVDVRVRGTQYFGPGTRLLVL.

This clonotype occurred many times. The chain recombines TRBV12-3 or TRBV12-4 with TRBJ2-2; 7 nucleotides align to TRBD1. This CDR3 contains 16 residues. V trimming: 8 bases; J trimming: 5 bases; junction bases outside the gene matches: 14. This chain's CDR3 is CASGGQSSSLTGELFF. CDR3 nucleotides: TGTGCCAGCGGGGGACAGAGCTCCTCTTTAACCGGGGAGCTGTTTTTT.

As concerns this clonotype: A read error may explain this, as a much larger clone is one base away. CDR3 DNA: TGTGCCAGCAGCCCCGGGTCTCACAATGAGCCGTTCTTC. Amino acid sequence: CASSPGSHNEPFF. The chain couples TRBV14 to TRBJ2-1; no definite D call. Germline values: CDR1 SGHDN, CDR2 FVKESK. CDR3 length equals 13 residues.

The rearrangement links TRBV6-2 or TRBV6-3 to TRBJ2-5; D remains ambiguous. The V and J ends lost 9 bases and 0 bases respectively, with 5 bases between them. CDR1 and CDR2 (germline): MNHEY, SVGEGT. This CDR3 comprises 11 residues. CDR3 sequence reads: CASGHQETQYF. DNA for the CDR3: TGTGCCAGTGGCCACCAAGAGACCCAGTACTTC.